The clone carrying this T cell receptor (beta chain) has a handful of counts. Its antigen is unidentified. The PCR had 60 Vbeta and 13 Jbeta primers. In the authors' workflow: Counted up in a later analysis, unique TCR beta chains came to 65 million to 100 million, with around 9.9 million shared. This table comes from immunoSEQ multiplex PCR, and its TCRdb copy is limited to in-frame clones, with some not included. V, J and clone size are those of that table, while D and trimming were read from the DNA. This sample yields some 140,000 clones, of which around three quarters are seen a single time; approximately 4% belongs to the top ten. The data originate from a study of cytomegalovirus exposure and HLA in healthy donors. Study-level results: Apparent HLA restriction characterized most CMV-associated TCR beta chains in a later analysis. The classifier reportedly diagnosed cytomegalovirus status with high sensitivity and specificity. Among immune exposure information, only CMV serostatus was available.

V lost 0 bases, J lost 7 bases, and 10 bases stayed unmatched. Germline V CDR1 and CDR2: SGDLS, YYNGEE. The CDR3 is made up of 17 amino acids. The clonotype originates from a woman between 40 and 50 years old in good health and CMV-seronegative. What was sequenced was PBMCs. This chain joins TRBV9 and TRBJ1-6, with 7 nucleotides matching TRBD1. This CDR3 reads CASSVDSLGTANSPLHF. CDR3 in DNA: TGTGCCAGCAGCGTAGACTCTTTGGGGACAGCCAATTCACCCCTCCACTTT.